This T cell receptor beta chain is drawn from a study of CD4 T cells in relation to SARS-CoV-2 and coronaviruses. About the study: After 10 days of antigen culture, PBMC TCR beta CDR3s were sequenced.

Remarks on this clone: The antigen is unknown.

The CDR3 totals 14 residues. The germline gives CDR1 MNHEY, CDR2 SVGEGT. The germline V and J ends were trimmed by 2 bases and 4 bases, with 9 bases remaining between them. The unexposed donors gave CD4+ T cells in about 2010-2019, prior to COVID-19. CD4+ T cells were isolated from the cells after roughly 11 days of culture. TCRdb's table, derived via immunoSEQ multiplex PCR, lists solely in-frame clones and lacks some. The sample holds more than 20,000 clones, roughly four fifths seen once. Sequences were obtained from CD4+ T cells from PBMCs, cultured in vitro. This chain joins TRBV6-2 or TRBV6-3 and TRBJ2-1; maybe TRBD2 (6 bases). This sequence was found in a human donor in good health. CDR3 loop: CASSYGLRYNEQFF. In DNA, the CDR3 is TGTGCCAGCAGTTACGGACTACGATACAATGAGCAGTTCTTC.